The present entry profiles one TCR beta chain with its context. Trimming shortened V by 1 base and J by 4 bases, and 10 bases separated the two germline ends. CDR3 size: 15 residues. Germline lookup yields CDR1 LGHDT and CDR2 YNNKEL (reference sequence). These data belong to a study of blood T cell repertoires in COVID-19. Study-level background: Specimens from acute and convalescent COVID-19 originated in the United States, Italy and Spain. The analysed material was cDNA or gDNA that came from T cells, B-cell-depleted T cells, or PBMCs.

In the source study's methods: Amplification from reference gene primers served as the basis for estimated nucleated cell counts. Sequencing used immunoSEQ multiplex PCR; TCRdb keeps in-frame clones, though not all of them. Clonal size and the V and J genes are those of that table, whereas D and trimming came from the DNA. Found here are about 160,000 clones, roughly 72% of them singletons; the top ten hold 3.7%. This receptor was obtained from a woman at least 80 years old with acute or convalescent COVID-19. The J gene is TRBJ2-2, the V gene TRBV3-1 (or the pseudogene TRBV3-2), with D maybe TRBD2 (5 bases). The sequenced sample consisted of peripheral blood. The CDR3, as DNA: TGTGCCAGCAGCCAAGCGGGGTTACCCACCGGGGAGCTGTTTTTT. As protein: CASSQAGLPTGELFF.